The T cell receptor beta chain under discussion was sequenced for a study of cytomegalovirus exposure and HLA in healthy donors. The germline gives CDR1 MNHEY, CDR2 SMNVEV (reference sequence). V gave up 3 bases and J gave up 0 bases, with 8 bases separating them. The CDR3 length is 14 residues. The protocol was immunoSEQ multiplex PCR, while the TCRdb copy is restricted to in-frame clones and leaves out a portion. The sample records tens of thousands of clones, approximately 94% being singletons. The count of this clone is one. The chain uses TRBV27 and TRBJ1-1; D is ambiguous. The TCR was taken from a woman in her 30s in good health and CMV-seronegative. Sequencing used PBMCs. CDR3 in amino acids: CASSLAGLNTEAFF. DNA of the CDR3: TGTGCCAGCAGTTTGGCAGGCCTGAACACTGAAGCTTTCTTT.